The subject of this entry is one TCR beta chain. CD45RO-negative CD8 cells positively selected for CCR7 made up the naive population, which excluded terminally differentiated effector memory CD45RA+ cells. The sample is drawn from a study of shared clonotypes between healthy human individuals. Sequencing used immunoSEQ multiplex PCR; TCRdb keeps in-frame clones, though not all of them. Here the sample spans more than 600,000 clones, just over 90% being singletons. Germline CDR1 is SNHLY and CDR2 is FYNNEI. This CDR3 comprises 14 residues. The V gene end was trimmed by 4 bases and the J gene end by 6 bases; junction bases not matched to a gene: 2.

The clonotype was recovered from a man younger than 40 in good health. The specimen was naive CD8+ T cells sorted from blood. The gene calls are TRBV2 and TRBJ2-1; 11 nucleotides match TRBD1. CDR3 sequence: CASSGGTGGNEQFF. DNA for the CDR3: TGTGCCAGCAGTGGGGGGACAGGGGGCAATGAGCAGTTCTTC.